This T cell receptor beta chain comes out of a study of CD8 T cells in ankylosing spondylitis. Study observations and caveats: Significant enrichment of disease-linked clones was reported in matched ankylosing spondylitis synovial fluid. Ankylosing spondylitis blood seemed to carry a telltale TCR beta motif made of several highly homologous variants.

The authors made TCR beta libraries by quantitative 5'-RACE with molecular barcodes. TCRdb passed the 5' RACE reads through MiXCR, listing each CDR3 protein once. The sample consists of over 400,000 distinct CDR3 sequences, 25% to 30% of them appearing once. Notes on this clonotype: The antigen is undetermined.

The receptor was derived from a male donor with ankylosing spondylitis. The sequencing sample was made of blood, either unsorted or a sorted T cell fraction (not recorded which).

CDR3 protein: CASSLGQDLYQPQHF. DNA of the CDR3: TGTGCCAGCAGCTTGGGACAGGACTTGTATCAGCCCCAGCATTTT. V gene TRBV7-9 combines with J gene TRBJ1-5; 8 bases are a match to TRBD1. This CDR3 region has 15 residues. With 3 bases clipped from V and 5 bases from J, the junction kept 6 bases outside the gene matches. The germline gives CDR1 SEHNR, CDR2 FQNEAQ (reference sequence).